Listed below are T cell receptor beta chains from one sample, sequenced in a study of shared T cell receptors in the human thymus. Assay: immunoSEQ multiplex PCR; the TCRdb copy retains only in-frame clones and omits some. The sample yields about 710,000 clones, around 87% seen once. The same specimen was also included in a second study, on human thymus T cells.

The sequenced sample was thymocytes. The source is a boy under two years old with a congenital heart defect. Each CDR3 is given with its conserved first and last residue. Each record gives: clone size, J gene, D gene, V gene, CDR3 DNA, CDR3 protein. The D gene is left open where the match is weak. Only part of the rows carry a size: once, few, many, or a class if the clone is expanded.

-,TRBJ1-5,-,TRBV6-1,TGTGCCAGCAGGTCTCAGGGCGGGGATCAGCCCCAGCATTTT,CASRSQGGDQPQHF
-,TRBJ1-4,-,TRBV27,TGTGCCAGCAGTGGAAGGGGGTCATATGAAAAACTGTTTTTT,CASSGRGSYEKLFF
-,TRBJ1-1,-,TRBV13,TGTGCCAGCCAAAATCGGTGGGGAGAGTTATTAATGAACACTGAAGCTTTCTTT,CASQNRWGELLMNTEAFF
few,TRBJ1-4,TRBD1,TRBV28,TGTGCCAGCACCAACAGGGGGACTAATGAAAAACTGTTTTTT,CASTNRGTNEKLFF
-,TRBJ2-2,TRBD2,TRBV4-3,TGCGCCAGCAGCCACGGGGGGGGCACCGGGGAGCTGTTTTTT,CASSHGGGTGELFF
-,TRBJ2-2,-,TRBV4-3,TGCGCCAGCAGCCAAGAAGAGAATGGGGAGCTGTTTTTT,CASSQEENGELFF
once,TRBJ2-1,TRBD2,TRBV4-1,TGCGCCAGCAGTCGACCTAGCGGGACCCTAGCAGTAGGTGAGCAGTTCTTC,CASSRPSGTLAVGEQFF
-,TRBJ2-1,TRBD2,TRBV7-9,TGTGCCAGCAGCGCGGGACTAGAGGGCATACACAATGAGCAGTTCTTC,CASSAGLEGIHNEQFF
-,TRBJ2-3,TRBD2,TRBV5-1,TGCGCCAGCAGCACCCGAGCGGGGATAGGGACAGATACGCAGTATTTT,CASSTRAGIGTDTQYF
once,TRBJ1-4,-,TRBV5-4,TGTGCCAGCAGCTTGGACTCGGGTTCGGATGAAAAACTGTTTTTT,CASSLDSGSDEKLFF
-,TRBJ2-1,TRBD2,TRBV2,TGTGCCAGCAGCAGGGTCGGGACTAGCGGGAGAGGTGAGCAGTTCTTC,CASSRVGTSGRGEQFF
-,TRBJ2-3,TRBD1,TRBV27,TGTGCCAGCAGTGAGGACAGGAGAAATACGCAGTATTTT,CASSEDRRNTQYF
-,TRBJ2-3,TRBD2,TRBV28,TGTGCCAGCAGTTTGCGGCTAGCGGAGACAGATACGCAGTATTTT,CASSLRLAETDTQYF
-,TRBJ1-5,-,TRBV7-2,TGTGCCAGCAGCTTAGTCCAAGGGGTGGTCAATCAGCCCCAGCATTTT,CASSLVQGVVNQPQHF
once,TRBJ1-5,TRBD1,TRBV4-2,TGTGCCAGCAGCCAAGGGACAGGGCGTGGAAATCAGCCCCAGCATTTT,CASSQGTGRGNQPQHF
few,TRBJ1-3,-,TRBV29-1,TGCAGCGTTGTATACAGCTCTGGAAACACCATATATTTT,CSVVYSSGNTIYF
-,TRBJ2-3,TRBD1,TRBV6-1,TGTGCCAGCAGTGAAGATCGGGGGACAGGGGGATATCGGGATACGCAGTATTTT,CASSEDRGTGGYRDTQYF
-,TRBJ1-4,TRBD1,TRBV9,TGTGCCAGCTCCCAGGGGACAGGGGGCGCGATTGACGAAAAACTGTTTTTT,CASSQGTGGAIDEKLFF
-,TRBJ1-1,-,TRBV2,TGTGCCAGCAGTGAAGCGCTTGGGCCCCCCACTGAAGCTTTCTTT,CASSEALGPPTEAFF
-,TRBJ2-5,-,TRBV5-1,TGCGCCAGCAGCCTAGGACGGGGGCAAGAGACCCAGTACTTC,CASSLGRGQETQYF
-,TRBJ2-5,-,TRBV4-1,TGCGCCAGCAGCCAGATAATCGGGACACAACAAGAGACCCAGTACTTC,CASSQIIGTQQETQYF
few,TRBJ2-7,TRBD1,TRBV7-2,TGTGCCAGCAGCTTAGGAACCGGACAGGAGCAGAGGAATTACGAGCAGTACTTC,CASSLGTGQEQRNYEQYF
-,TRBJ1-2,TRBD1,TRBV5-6,TGTGCCAGCAGCTCCCCCGGACAGGGCTATGGCTACACCTTC,CASSSPGQGYGYTF
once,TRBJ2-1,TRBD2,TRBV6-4,TGTGCCAGCAGTGACCAATCGACTAGCGGGAGACGTAATGAGCAGTTCTTC,CASSDQSTSGRRNEQFF
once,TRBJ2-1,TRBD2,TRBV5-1,TGCGCCAGCAACCTAGCGGGAGAGTCGTCTGAGCAGTTCTTC,CASNLAGESSEQFF
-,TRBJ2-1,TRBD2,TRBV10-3,TGTGCCATCAGTGAGAAGGTAGCGGGGGGGAATGAGCAGTTCTTC,CAISEKVAGGNEQFF
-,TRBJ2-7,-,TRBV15,TGTGCCACCAGCCTGGAAAACAGGGTAACCTACGAGCAGTACTTC,CATSLENRVTYEQYF
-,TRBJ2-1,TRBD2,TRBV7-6,TGTGCCAGCAGCTGGACTAGCGGGAGTCTACTGGGGGCCAGCTCCTACAATGAGCAGTTCTTC,CASSWTSGSLLGASSYNEQFF
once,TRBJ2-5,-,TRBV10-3,TGTGCCTCAAGCAACGACCAAGAGACCCAGTACTTC,CASSNDQETQYF
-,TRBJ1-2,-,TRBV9,TGTGCCAGCTGTACAGGCCCTCCCACCTTC,CASCTGPPTF
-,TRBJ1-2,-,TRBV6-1,TGTGCCAGCGAGGGCCACTATGGCTACACCTTC,CASEGHYGYTF
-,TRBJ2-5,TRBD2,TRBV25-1,TGTGCCAGCAGTGTAAAGACTAGCTGGGAGGAGACCCAGTACTTC,CASSVKTSWEETQYF
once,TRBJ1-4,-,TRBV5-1,TGCGCCAGCAGCTGGACGTGGGGGGTAGGTGAAAAACTGTTTTTT,CASSWTWGVGEKLFF
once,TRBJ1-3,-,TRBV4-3,TGCGCCAGCAGCCAAGTGTTACAGGGCAACACCATATATTTT,CASSQVLQGNTIYF
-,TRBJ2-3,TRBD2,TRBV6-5,TGTGCCAGCAGGGATAGCGGGAGGGCCGGAGATACGCAGTATTTT,CASRDSGRAGDTQYF
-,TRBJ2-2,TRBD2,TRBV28,TGTGCCAGCAGTTACCTTAAAAGTAGCGGGAGTTCGAACACCGGGGAGCTGTTTTTT,CASSYLKSSGSSNTGELFF
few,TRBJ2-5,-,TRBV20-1,TGCAGTGCTAGAGATATGGAGACCCAGTACTTC,CSARDMETQYF
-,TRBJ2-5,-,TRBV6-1,TGTGCCAGCAGCCTAGGGGGGGGCCAGGAGACCCAGTACTTC,CASSLGGGQETQYF
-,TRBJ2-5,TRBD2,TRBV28,TGTGCCAGCAGTTTGGAGACTAGCCGTACGGAGACCCAGTACTTC,CASSLETSRTETQYF
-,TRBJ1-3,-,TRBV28,TGTGCCAGCAGCAGAGCCGGCCTCCTCGAGAGGTCTGGAAACACCATATATTTT,CASSRAGLLERSGNTIYF
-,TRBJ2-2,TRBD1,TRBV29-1,TGCAGCGTTGGGGGACAGGGGGCCACCGGGGAGCTGTTTTTT,CSVGGQGATGELFF
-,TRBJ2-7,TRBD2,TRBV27,TGTGCCAGCAGATGGACTAGCGGGGGATTATACGAGCAGTACTTC,CASRWTSGGLYEQYF